One and the same sample provided the 15 T cell receptor beta chains below, sequenced in a study of cytomegalovirus exposure and HLA in healthy donors. Assay: immunoSEQ multiplex PCR; the TCRdb copy retains only in-frame clones and omits some. In the table there are just over 65,000 clones, around 97% of which are singletons. The specimen was PBMCs. The receptor source for this set is a woman under 30 in good health and CMV-seropositive.

The chain links TRBV9 to TRBJ1-4; 9 bases align to TRBD1. Germline V gives CDR1 SGDLS, CDR2 YYNGEE. Trimming cost V 0 bases and J 3 bases; bases outside gene matches: 6. The CDR3 is 17 residues long. CDR3 nucleotides: TGTGCCAGCAGCGTAGAAACAGGGGGCTCGGCTAATGAAAAACTGTTTTTT. The encoded protein is CASSVETGGSANEKLFF.

The chain carries TRBV28 and TRBJ2-1, with D possibly TRBD1 on 5 matching bases. The CDR3 sequence is 16 residues long. V was shortened by 6 bases and J by 2 bases, with 17 bases between the two germline ends. Germline-derived CDR1 and CDR2 are MDHEN and SYDVKM. The CDR3 DNA sequence: TGTGCCAGCAGCTCCTATTCGACAGCCACCTACAATGAGCAGTTCTTC. This codes for CASSSYSTATYNEQFF.

The chain recombines TRBV27 with TRBJ2-3; weak D call: TRBD1 (5 bases). The germline gives CDR1 MNHEY, CDR2 SMNVEV (reference sequence). V lost 4 bases and J 5 bases, leaving 22 bases between the germline ends. This CDR3 spans 17 amino acids. The CDR3 region is CASSSKTQGRRGDTQYF. The CDR3 nucleotides read TGTGCCAGCAGTTCCAAGACTCAGGGCCGTAGAGGAGATACGCAGTATTTT.

The V call is TRBV23-1, the J call TRBJ2-6; 12 bases line up with TRBD1. TRBV23-1 qualifies as an ORF whose function is uncertain. V dropped 6 bases and J dropped 4; count of bases not matched to a gene: 7. This CDR3 has 17 residues. CDR3 nucleotide sequence: TGCGCCAGCAGCCGGGACAGGGGGCCTCTAGGGGCCAACGTCCTGACTTTC. It codes for CASSRDRGPLGANVLTF.

This chain links TRBV19 with TRBJ2-2, with a weak D call TRBD2 (6 bases). CDR3 size: 14 residues. V dropped 3 bases and J dropped 7 bases, with 12 bases sitting between them. CDR1 LNHDA and CDR2 SQIVND come from the germline V gene (reference sequence). In DNA, the CDR3 is TGTGCCAGTAGTATTAACACCGGGAGCGGGGAGCTGTTTTTT. Translation gives CASSINTGSGELFF.

The chain links TRBV11-2 to TRBJ2-7; D unresolved. Trimming pared 1 base from V and 0 bases from J, leaving 13 bases between. The CDR3 is 16 amino acids. Per germline, CDR1 SGHAT and CDR2 FQNNGV. The CDR3 region is CASSLAPTVSSYEQYF. For the CDR3, the DNA is TGTGCCAGCAGCTTAGCCCCCACAGTGAGCTCCTACGAGCAGTACTTC.

As for this clone: Other nucleotide sequences from this sample produce the same CDR3. V and J are TRBV11-2 and TRBJ2-7, with 12 nucleotides matching TRBD2. This CDR3 region has 15 residues. CDR1 is SGHAT and CDR2 is FQNNGV in the germline V gene. J was trimmed by 0 bases and V by 3 bases; bases with no gene match: 0. The CDR3 loop is CASSLTSGSSYEQYF. CDR3 sequence (DNA): TGTGCCAGCAGCTTGACTAGCGGGAGCTCCTACGAGCAGTACTTC.

This clone turned up a few times. The chain couples TRBV5-1 to TRBJ2-1; 8 bases are shared with TRBD2. Germline trimming cut 0 bases from V and 3 bases from J; bases unmatched to any gene: 14. Germline CDR1 and CDR2: SGHRS and YFSETQ. This CDR3 spans 19 amino acids. The CDR3 sequence is CASSLATTGGLVLYNEQFF. CDR3 DNA: TGCGCCAGCAGCTTGGCAACAACGGGAGGGCTGGTACTCTACAATGAGCAGTTCTTC.

The table lists this clone with a count of one. This chain uses TRBV9 with TRBJ2-5; TRBD2 matches at 7 bases. The germline V gene has CDR1 SGDLS and CDR2 YYNGEE. The V and J ends lost 0 bases and 3 bases, in that order; junction bases with no gene match: 5. The CDR3 is made up of 15 amino acids. The CDR3 sequence: CASSVAGGLEETQYF. The CDR3 region has the DNA TGTGCCAGCAGCGTAGCGGGAGGCCTTGAAGAGACCCAGTACTTC.

This clone came up once. The chain links TRBV2 to TRBJ1-5; the D is unclear. The V and J ends lost 0 bases and 6 bases respectively, with 12 bases between them. CDR3 length: 15 residues. Germline assignment: CDR1 SNHLY and CDR2 FYNNEI. The CDR3 sequence is CASSEARGVGQPQHF. Written as DNA, the CDR3 is TGTGCCAGCAGTGAAGCGCGCGGGGTCGGTCAGCCCCAGCATTTT.

This clone was seen a single time. The V gene is TRBV6-8, the J gene TRBJ2-1; 9 bases are shared with TRBD1. This CDR3 has 15 amino acids. CDR1 is MNHGY and CDR2 is SAAAGT in the germline V gene. V lost 2 bases, J lost 6 bases, and 5 bases stayed unmatched. The CDR3 here is CASSYMTGGGNEQFF. DNA of the CDR3: TGTGCCAGCAGTTACATGACAGGGGGAGGCAATGAGCAGTTCTTC.

This clone came up once. The genes are TRBV5-8 and TRBJ2-7; D perhaps matches TRBD2 (5 bases). This CDR3 has 17 residues. Trimming shortened V by 7 bases and J by 5 bases, and 28 bases separated the two germline ends. Looked up from germline, CDR1 is SGHTS and CDR2 is YDEGEE. The CDR3 loop is CASVKSVGGSPGDEQYF. CDR3 DNA: TGTGCCAGCGTAAAGTCCGTCGGTGGCTCGCCCGGGGACGAGCAGTACTTC.

V gene TRBV21-1 combines with J gene TRBJ2-7; the table's TRBD2 call for D was not verified on the DNA. TRBV21-1 represents a pseudogene. The CDR3 covers 15 residues. CDR3 region: CASSKYGGSSYEQYF. In nucleotides, the CDR3 is TGTGCCAGCAGCAAATACGGCGGGAGCTCCTACGAGCAGTACTTC.

V usage is TRBV19 and J usage is TRBJ2-1; TRBD2 matches 11 bases. Per germline, CDR1 LNHDA and CDR2 SQIVND (reference sequence). The CDR3 sequence is 18 residues long. The trim removed 5 bases at V and 7 bases at J, leaving 16 bases unmatched. CDR3 DNA sequence: TGTGCCAGTAGTCCCCACCGTTTAGCGGGAGGGAACGTGAATGAGCAGTTCTTC. This translates into CASSPHRLAGGNVNEQFF.

The count of this clone is one. V and J are TRBV28 and TRBJ1-5; D might be TRBD1 (6 bases). This CDR3 has 13 residues. The germline V gene has CDR1 MDHEN and CDR2 SYDVKM. Trimming removed 6 bases from V and 2 bases from J, with 8 bases in between. CDR3 sequence: CASRQGGNQPQHF. CDR3 nucleotides: TGTGCCAGCAGACAGGGTGGCAATCAGCCCCAGCATTTT.